This note documents a single TCR beta chain sequence. Each cDNA got a UMI-containing oligo ligated at its 3' end. An equimolar mix of RC1.1 and RC1.2 primed the beta chain across TRBC1 and TRBC2. MiXCR was run by TCRdb on the UMI-ligation and nested PCR reads, yielding one entry per CDR3 protein. The repertoire has more than 55,000 distinct CDR3 sequences, 10% to 15% of them found once; the top ten carry approximately 9.4%. These data are taken from a study of quantifying T cell responses using KT2 cells. Study as a whole: Reverse transcription used primers in the TCR alpha and beta constant regions.

Germline V CDR1 and CDR2: SGHTA, FQGNSA. Trimming at V came to 0 bases and at J to 8 bases, leaving 7 bases not matched to a gene. The CDR3 extends over 16 amino acids. This receptor was identified in a human donor. This sequence joins TRBV7-2 and TRBJ2-1; 10 bases line up with TRBD2. Specimen: PBMCs spiked with cells of the T cell clone KT2. The CDR3 is CASSLAPSSGSYEQFF. CDR3 in DNA: TGTGCCAGCAGCTTAGCGCCTTCTAGCGGGAGCTATGAGCAGTTCTTC.